This is a list of T cell receptor beta chains from one sample in a study of human T cells and chemical hapten exposure. One entry per CDR3 protein, called by TCRdb with MiXCR from the RACE reads. The data show some 71,000 distinct CDR3 sequences, around 10% seen once. The sequencing used whole blood, collected in connection with sensitization to the hapten diphenylcyclopropenone (DPC). Every receptor here comes from a woman in her fifties or sixties with alopecia areata. Some clones in this sample may be carry-over from other donors' samples. The CDR3 runs from the conserved cysteine through the conserved F or W. The order of the fields is V gene, D gene, J gene, clone size, CDR3 length, CDR3 protein, CDR3 DNA. A D gene is named only where the DNA matches it firmly. Clone sizes are given selectively: once, few, many, or a class where the clone is expanded.

TRBV29-1	TRBD1	TRBJ2-1	many	12	CSVQSGTERQFF	TGCAGCGTGCAATCGGGGACAGAAAGGCAGTTCTTC
TRBV5-1	TRBD2	TRBJ2-1	NA	16	CASSPSRGGPSNEQFF	TGCGCCAGCAGCCCTTCCCGGGGGGGGCCCTCCAATGAGCAGTTCTTC
TRBV12-3/TRBV12-4	NA	TRBJ1-6	few	14	CASSLEGMDSPLHF	TGTGCCAGCAGTTTAGAGGGTATGGATTCACCCCTCCACTTT
TRBV7-9	TRBD1	TRBJ2-2	many	15	CASSSGQEITGELFF	TGTGCCAGCAGCTCCGGACAGGAGATCACCGGGGAGCTGTTTTTT
TRBV28	NA	TRBJ2-5	NA	13	CATSLQGSGAQYF	TGTGCCACCTCCTTACAGGGAAGCGGCGCCCAGTACTTC
TRBV12-3/TRBV12-4	NA	TRBJ1-2	NA	14	CASTLRGYTYGYTF	TGTGCCAGCACCTTACGGGGTTATACGTATGGCTACACCTTC
TRBV11-2	NA	TRBJ2-7	many	13	CASSSPKSYEQYF	TGTGCCAGCAGCTCCCCCAAAAGCTACGAGCAGTACTTC
TRBV3-1	NA	TRBJ2-7	few	12	CASSPRETEQYF	TGTGCCAGCAGCCCCCGGGAAACCGAGCAGTACTTC
TRBV12-3/TRBV12-4	NA	TRBJ1-1	NA	12	CASSLEHTEAFF	TGTGCCAGCAGTTTAGAACACACTGAAGCTTTCTTT
TRBV5-1	NA	TRBJ2-2	many	16	CASSLDRLSYTGELFF	TGCGCCAGCAGCTTGGATCGTCTATCCTACACCGGGGAGCTGTTTTTT
TRBV6-1	TRBD1	TRBJ2-7	many	14	CASSPRTGTYEQYF	TGTGCCAGCAGCCCGAGGACAGGGACCTACGAGCAGTACTTC
TRBV25-1	NA	TRBJ2-5	few	17	CASSDQEPGRVRETQYF	TGTGCCAGCAGTGACCAAGAACCGGGCAGGGTTCGAGAGACCCAGTACTTC
TRBV7-9	NA	TRBJ1-5	NA	13	CASSSESNQPQHF	TGTGCCAGCAGCTCGGAAAGCAATCAGCCCCAGCATTTT
TRBV11-2	NA	TRBJ2-1	many	15	CASSLGVRSYNEQFF	TGTGCCAGCAGCTTAGGGGTTAGGTCCTACAATGAGCAGTTCTTC
TRBV12-3/TRBV12-4	TRBD2	TRBJ2-5	many	12	CASSYGGETQYF	TGTGCCAGCAGTTACGGGGGGGAGACCCAGTACTTC
TRBV4-3	NA	TRBJ1-1	many	17	CASSQDLQGPMNTEAFF	TGCGCCAGCAGCCAAGATCTGCAGGGTCCCATGAACACTGAAGCTTTCTTT
TRBV7-9	TRBD1	TRBJ1-1	NA	14	CASSPDRGRTEAFF	TGTGCCAGCAGCCCAGACAGGGGGCGTACTGAAGCTTTCTTT
TRBV20-1	TRBD1	TRBJ2-7	many	13	CSASRDRGSEQYF	TGCAGTGCTAGCCGGGACAGGGGATCCGAGCAGTACTTC
TRBV6-5	TRBD1	TRBJ2-7	many	13	CASRVTGGYEQYF	TGTGCCAGCAGGGTTACAGGGGGCTACGAGCAGTACTTC
TRBV28	NA	TRBJ1-1	NA	13	CASSLVKGTEAFF	TGTGCCAGCAGTTTGGTCAAGGGGACCGAAGCTTTCTTT
TRBV7-2	NA	TRBJ1-4	few	14	CASSSPDGNEKLFF	TGTGCCAGCAGCTCACCGGACGGGAATGAAAAACTGTTTTTT
TRBV5-1	TRBD2	TRBJ2-3	few	16	CASSRGLAGEPDTQYF	TGCGCCAGCAGCCGAGGACTAGCGGGAGAACCAGATACGCAGTATTTT
TRBV12-3/TRBV12-4	NA	TRBJ1-5	many	13	CASSTNTYQPQHF	TGTGCCAGCAGCACTAACACGTATCAGCCCCAGCATTTT
TRBV9	NA	TRBJ2-2	many	12	CASSVALGELFF	TGTGCCAGCAGCGTAGCTCTCGGGGAGCTGTTTTTT
TRBV28	TRBD2	TRBJ2-7	many	16	CASSPLGLANSYEQYF	TGTGCCAGCAGCCCCCTGGGACTAGCGAACTCCTACGAGCAGTACTTC
TRBV5-4	TRBD1	TRBJ1-1	few	14	CASSAMTGSTEAFF	TGTGCCAGCAGCGCTATGACAGGGTCCACTGAAGCTTTCTTT
TRBV4-2	NA	TRBJ2-7	many	12	CASSHSSYEQYF	TGTGCCAGCAGCCACAGCTCCTACGAGCAGTACTTC
TRBV20-1	TRBD2	TRBJ2-2	few	16	CSARDLTSGRTGELFF	TGCAGTGCTAGAGATCTGACTAGCGGAAGGACCGGGGAGCTGTTTTTT
TRBV2	NA	TRBJ1-6	few	15	CASSGQDGGRSPLHF	TGTGCCAGCAGTGGACAGGACGGCGGCCGATCACCCCTCCACTTT
TRBV27	TRBD1	TRBJ1-5	few	14	CASSSQGAVQPQHF	TGTGCCAGCAGTTCCCAGGGGGCTGTTCAGCCCCAGCATTTT
TRBV29-1	NA	TRBJ2-6	few	15	CSVEFSRAGANVLTF	TGCAGCGTTGAATTCAGTAGGGCTGGGGCCAACGTCCTGACTTTC
TRBV18	NA	TRBJ1-3	many	16	CASSPSSQHSGNTIYF	TGTGCCAGCTCACCATCGTCACAGCACTCTGGAAACACCATATATTTT
TRBV12-3/TRBV12-4	NA	TRBJ1-2	NA	17	CASSPAVQWINYYGYTF	TGTGCCAGCAGTCCCGCGGTACAGTGGATTAACTACTATGGCTACACCTTC
TRBV27	NA	TRBJ2-1	NA	17	CASYPSLLAFPYNEQFF	TGTGCCAGCTATCCCTCTCTTCTAGCGTTCCCCTACAATGAGCAGTTCTTC
TRBV4-1	NA	TRBJ1-2	NA	14	CASSQDMAGSGYTF	TGCGCCAGCAGCCAAGATATGGCAGGGAGTGGCTACACCTTC
TRBV29-1	NA	TRBJ1-6	once	13	CSVRQDYNSPLHF	TGCAGCGTCAGACAGGACTATAATTCACCCCTCCACTTT
TRBV2	NA	TRBJ1-5	many	14	CASSGGQFNQPQHF	TGTGCCAGCAGTGGCGGGCAGTTCAATCAGCCCCAGCATTTT
TRBV4-1	TRBD2	TRBJ2-7	many	16	CASSQAAGLAGGEQYF	TGCGCCAGCAGCCAAGCCGCCGGACTAGCGGGGGGCGAGCAGTACTTC
TRBV18	NA	TRBJ1-4	many	16	CASSPNWAATNEKLFF	TGTGCCAGCTCACCCAACTGGGCAGCAACTAATGAAAAACTGTTTTTT
TRBV5-4	NA	TRBJ2-3	NA	16	CASNLLVDSSTDTQYF	TGTGCCAGCAACCTGCTTGTGGATTCGAGCACAGATACGCAGTATTTT
TRBV11-2	TRBD2	TRBJ2-5	NA	14	CASSYGLAEETQYF	TGTGCCAGCAGCTACGGACTAGCGGAAGAGACCCAGTACTTC
TRBV20-1	NA	TRBJ1-5	NA	12	CSASGVGQPQHF	TGCAGTGCTAGCGGGGTAGGGCAGCCCCAGCATTTT
TRBV29-1	NA	TRBJ1-1	many	12	CSVDQGFGEAFF	TGCAGCGTTGATCAAGGCTTCGGTGAAGCTTTCTTT
TRBV2	NA	TRBJ2-7	many	13	CASSRSEIYEQYF	TGTGCCAGCAGCAGGTCGGAGATCTACGAGCAGTACTTC
TRBV29-1	NA	TRBJ1-5	NA	13	CSVGRGVNQPQHF	TGCAGCGTTGGGCGGGGGGTCAATCAGCCCCAGCATTTT
TRBV19	NA	TRBJ1-2	NA	15	CASTPGERLFYGYTF	TGTGCCAGTACCCCCGGGGAGCGACTATTCTATGGCTACACCTTC
TRBV12-3/TRBV12-4	NA	TRBJ2-4	NA	13	CASSLARRDIQYF	TGTGCCAGCAGCCTCGCCCGCCGGGACATTCAGTACTTC
TRBV28	TRBD1	TRBJ1-1	many	14	CASSLQTGLKKAFF	TGTGCCAGCAGTTTACAGACAGGGCTAAAAAAAGCTTTCTTT
TRBV6-5	NA	TRBJ2-7	many	16	CASSYAPRGANYEQYF	TGTGCCAGCAGTTACGCCCCTCGGGGGGCAAACTACGAGCAGTACTTC
TRBV12-3/TRBV12-4	NA	TRBJ2-5	few	13	CASTIDGEETQYF	TGTGCCAGCACCATCGACGGTGAAGAGACCCAGTACTTC
TRBV28	NA	TRBJ2-1	NA	12	CASRTSYNEQFF	TGTGCCAGTCGGACCTCCTACAATGAGCAGTTCTTC
TRBV12-3/TRBV12-4	TRBD2	TRBJ2-1	NA	18	CASSLGTMLAGTTNEQFF	TGTGCCAGCAGTTTAGGTACAATGCTAGCGGGAACTACCAATGAGCAGTTCTTC
TRBV7-6	NA	TRBJ2-3	many	16	CASSLLVSSSTDTQYF	TGTGCCAGCAGCTTATTGGTCTCCTCTAGCACAGATACGCAGTATTTT
TRBV9	TRBD1	TRBJ1-1	many	16	CASSPRGDLSHTEAFF	TGTGCCAGCAGCCCCAGGGGGGACCTCTCCCACACTGAAGCTTTCTTT
TRBV7-2	NA	TRBJ1-1	NA	15	CASSSSGTPNTEAFF	TGTGCCAGCAGCTCCAGCGGGACACCGAACACTGAAGCTTTCTTT
TRBV28	NA	TRBJ1-2	many	15	CASTPTALVDYGYTF	TGTGCCAGCACACCCACCGCCTTAGTGGACTATGGCTACACCTTC
TRBV20-1	TRBD1	TRBJ1-4	NA	17	CSAQGTAKAATNEKLFF	TGCAGTGCCCAAGGGACAGCGAAAGCAGCAACTAATGAAAAACTGTTTTTT